One sample yielded the 15 T cell receptor beta chains listed below, sequenced in a study of read filtering for tumor transcriptome and immune sequencing. The library was built from roughly 400 ng RNA with molecular barcoded adaptors for alpha/delta and beta/gamma chains. Each CDR3 protein gets one entry after TCRdb re-called the reads with MiXCR. The sample yields about 62,000 distinct CDR3 sequences, roughly 19% seen once. The specimen was a population of CD138-negative cells sorted from bone marrow. The receptors stem from a donor over 35 with multiple myeloma.

V gene TRBV20-1 combines with J gene TRBJ1-2, with a weak D call TRBD1 (5 bases). There are 13 residues in the CDR3. Germline assignment: CDR1 DFQATT and CDR2 SNEGSKA (reference sequence). V gave up 5 bases and J gave up 3 bases, with 13 bases separating them. The CDR3 is CSAPGVGDYGYTF. CDR3 DNA: TGCAGTGCTCCCGGGGTAGGGGACTATGGCTACACCTTC.

This clonotype was recorded many times. The genes are TRBV29-1 and TRBJ2-2; D is perhaps TRBD1 or TRBD2 (5 bases each). CDR1 is SQVTM and CDR2 is ANQGSEA in the germline V gene. Trimming took off 3 bases at V and 0 bases at J, with 17 bases between the two ends. This CDR3 is 17 amino acids long. DNA of the CDR3: TGCAGCGTTGACCTGTTCCCCCGGGGCCCGAACACCGGGGAGCTGTTTTTT. It codes for CSVDLFPRGPNTGELFF.

Many counts were recorded for this clonotype. V usage is TRBV6-2 or TRBV6-3 and J usage is TRBJ2-2, with TRBD2 matching over 7 bases. Germline loops: CDR1 MNHEY, CDR2 SVGEGT. This CDR3 is 14 amino acids long. V was clipped by 5 bases and J by 11 bases; unmatched bases: 11. Here the CDR3 reads CASSDLTSLSELFF. In DNA form, the CDR3 reads TGTGCCAGCAGTGACCTGACTAGCTTATCTGAGCTGTTTTTT.

At least ten counts were recorded for this clonotype. This chain links TRBV10-2 with TRBJ2-7; 9 positions agree with TRBD2. This CDR3 contains 14 residues. In germline, CDR1 is WSHSY, CDR2 SAAADI. With V trimmed by 6 bases and J by 4 bases, 7 bases remained unmatched. The CDR3 DNA reads TGCGCCAGCAGCCCTAGCGGGAACGTTTACGAGCAGTACTTC. Translation gives CASSPSGNVYEQYF.

This clonotype showed up many times. The genes are TRBV18 and TRBJ1-1, with 8 bases lining up with TRBD1. The V gene end was trimmed by 3 bases and the J gene end by 0 bases; junction bases not matched to a gene: 6. The CDR3 has 16 residues. Germline lookup yields CDR1 KGHSH and CDR2 LQKENI. CDR3 sequence (DNA): TGTGCCAGCTCACCCCCTGGACAGGGTTTGAACACTGAAGCTTTCTTT. Translating gives CASSPPGQGLNTEAFF.

Points on this clonotype: A clone one base away is much larger, so this may be a read error. This chain uses TRBV7-9 with TRBJ2-3; perhaps TRBD2 as D (5 bases). The germline V and J ends were trimmed by 6 bases and 4 bases, with 8 bases remaining between them. The V gene's germline CDR1 is SEHNR and CDR2 FQNEAQ (reference sequence). The CDR3 has 12 residues. The CDR3 loop reads CASRVSADTQYF. The DNA for the CDR3 is TGTGCCAGCAGGGTTAGCGCAGATACGCAGTATTTT.

This rearrangement joins TRBV2 to TRBJ1-4, with D perhaps TRBD1 (6 bases). Germline loops: CDR1 SNHLY, CDR2 FYNNEI. Deletions cut 10 bases from V and 7 bases from J, with 16 bases between. The CDR3 has 13 amino acids. The CDR3 DNA sequence: TGTGCCACCCAAACAGGGTGGGTTGAAAAACTGTTTTTT. Protein product: CATQTGWVEKLFF.

About this clonotype: Since a much larger clone is just one base distant, this may be a read error. V gene TRBV3-1 combines with J gene TRBJ1-5; 7 bases are shared with TRBD1. The CDR3 sequence is 15 residues long. Germline CDR1 reads LGHDT; CDR2 reads YNNKEL (reference sequence). The CDR3 nucleotides read TGTGCCAGCAGTCGGACAGGTTCCAGCAATCAGCCCCTGCATTTT. This encodes CASSRTGSSNQPLHF.

This clonotype was seen many times. The genes are TRBV20-1 and TRBJ2-2; D not resolved. Germline values: CDR1 DFQATT, CDR2 SNEGSKA (reference sequence). The CDR3 spans 14 residues. Trimming cost V 6 bases and J 1 base, with 12 bases left between them. CDR3 in amino acids: CSAQIPGNTGELFF. CDR3 DNA sequence: TGCAGTGCCCAGATTCCAGGGAACACCGGGGAGCTGTTTTTT.

At least ten counts were recorded for this clonotype. This sequence joins TRBV5-4 and TRBJ1-4; D not certain. There are 16 residues in the CDR3. Deletions cut 0 bases from V and 5 bases from J, with 14 bases between. Germline V lookup: CDR1 SGHNT, CDR2 YYREEE (reference sequence). This chain's CDR3 is CASSLGATIGNEKLFF. The DNA of the CDR3 is TGTGCCAGCAGCTTGGGGGCCACCATCGGGAATGAAAAACTGTTTTTT.

This clonotype was observed many times. This chain connects TRBV28 to TRBJ2-7, with 10 bases aligning to TRBD1. Losses at the gene ends were 6 bases for V and 0 bases for J; bases not matched to a gene: 5. In germline, CDR1 is MDHEN, CDR2 SYDVKM. The CDR3 covers 15 residues. The CDR3 region has the DNA TGTGCCAGCAGGCCGGGGACAGGGGACTCCTACGAGCAGTACTTC. This translates into CASRPGTGDSYEQYF.

This clonotype has ten or more counts. The chain couples TRBV20-1 to TRBJ1-1; TRBD1 aligns across 7 bases. The trim removed 6 bases at V and 5 bases at J, leaving 9 bases unmatched. The CDR3 is 13 residues long. Germline assignment: CDR1 DFQATT and CDR2 SNEGSKA (reference sequence). This chain's CDR3 is CSAHRGGDTEAFF. CDR3 coding DNA: TGCAGTGCGCACAGGGGTGGGGATACTGAAGCTTTCTTT.

The chain couples TRBV7-2 to TRBJ2-5; TRBD2 might be the D (5 bases). This CDR3 has 15 residues. Trimming left V 0 bases short and J 5 bases short, with 13 bases between. Germline lookup yields CDR1 SGHTA and CDR2 FQGNSA. CDR3 DNA sequence: TGTGCCAGCAGCTTAGCGGCTACGGGAAGCGAGACCCAGTACTTC. It yields the protein CASSLAATGSETQYF.

In its sample, this clonotype was seen a few times. In DNA, the CDR3 is TGTGCCAGCAGCGTAGACCCCGGACGGACCACCTATGGCTACACCTTC. Translated: CASSVDPGRTTYGYTF. The V call is TRBV9, the J call TRBJ1-2, with no clear D. This CDR3 has 16 residues. CDR1 and CDR2 (germline): SGDLS, YYNGEE. The ends were cut back, 0 bases at V and 4 bases at J, with 16 bases in the middle.

The sample holds many counts of this clonotype. The chain combines TRBV7-2 with TRBJ2-1; 9 nucleotides match TRBD2. Per the germline V gene, CDR1 is SGHTA and CDR2 is FQGNSA. The CDR3 has 15 amino acids. With V trimmed by 1 base and J by 4 bases, 2 bases remained unmatched. Written as DNA, the CDR3 is TGTGCCAGCAGCTTAGAAGCGGGAGGATACAATGAGCAGTTCTTC. This codes for CASSLEAGGYNEQFF. Full variable domain (rest looked up from reference TRBV7-2 and TRBJ2-1): GAGVSQSPSNKVTEKGKDVELRCDPISGHTALYWYRQSLGQGLEFLIYFQGNSAPDKSGLPSDRFSAERTGGSVSTLTIQRTQQEDSAVYLCASSLEAGGYNEQFFGPGTRLTVL.